This entry features one TCR beta chain sequence. What it recognizes is unknown. Using its own MiXCR run on the 5' RACE reads, TCRdb lists one record per CDR3 protein. The sample holds approximately 9,300 distinct CDR3 sequences; approximately 45% are singletons and the top ten take around 58%. The entry originates in a study of T cell repertoires and leukemia-associated antigens. Study-wide context: Samples yielded about 3.3 to 5.5 million effective reads each, 15 million to 20 million overall.

V lost 7 bases and J lost 3, with 13 bases in between. Germline V lookup: CDR1 MNHEY, CDR2 SMNVEV (reference sequence). This CDR3 has 14 amino acids. General study results and limits: The four groups had similar numbers of Vbeta, Jbeta genes and CDR3s. Expanded clones' antigen specificity and function were not directly tested.

CD3+ T cells were rested overnight without fetal bovine serum. Source material: CD3+ T cells sorted from blood and cultured. This TCR was recovered from a female donor in good health. This chain uses TRBV27 with TRBJ2-1; no reliable D call. The CDR3 DNA reads TGTGCCAGCAATCCCGGACGGGTCTACAATGAGCAGTTCTTC. It specifies CASNPGRVYNEQFF.